The 25 T cell receptor beta chains given below trace back to one sample, sequenced in a study of OX40 agonist ivuxolimab in advanced cancers. Some clones are missing from TCRdb's copy, which holds only in-frame ones; the method was immunoSEQ multiplex PCR. Of roughly 15,000 clones listed, approximately 91% are singletons. Sequenced here: CD4+ or CD8+ T cells sorted from blood, sampled in a trial of the OX40 agonist ivuxolimab. Source of these receptors: an adult with an advanced solid tumor such as melanoma, head and neck, liver or kidney cancer.

The chain combines TRBV2 with TRBJ2-7; D is undetermined. The germline gives CDR1 SNHLY, CDR2 FYNNEI. CDR3 length equals 12 residues. Trimming took 8 bases from V and 4 from J, leaving 12 bases between them. Written as DNA, the CDR3 is TGTGCCAGCGGGGTGAACGGTTACGAGCAGTACTTC. Residues: CASGVNGYEQYF.

This sequence joins TRBV15 and TRBJ1-2, with 7 positions matching TRBD1. The CDR3 extends over 14 amino acids. The V gene's germline CDR1 is LNHNV and CDR2 YYDKDF (reference sequence). V gave up 1 base and J gave up 3 bases; unmatched junction bases: 2. The CDR3 sequence is CATSRVGGDYGYTF. CDR3 DNA sequence: TGTGCCACCAGCAGAGTAGGGGGCGACTATGGCTACACCTTC.

The chain combines TRBV7-6 with TRBJ1-1; the D gene is possibly TRBD1 (6 bases). Trimming shortened V by 6 bases and J by 3 bases, and 17 bases separated the two germline ends. Germline V gene lookup returns CDR1 SGHVS and CDR2 FNYEAQ. The CDR3 runs 15 residues. The CDR3 nucleotides are TGTGCCAGCAGTCCCCGGGGACACCGTGACACTGAAGCTTTCTTT. This sequence encodes CASSPRGHRDTEAFF.

The chain combines TRBV13 with TRBJ2-7; unclear D gene. Per germline, CDR1 PRHDT and CDR2 FYEKMQ (reference sequence). The ends were cut back, 3 bases at V and 0 bases at J, with 6 bases in the middle. CDR3 length: 13 amino acids. CDR3: CASSLGSSYEQYF. CDR3 nucleotide sequence: TGTGCCAGCAGCTTGGGAAGCTCCTACGAGCAGTACTTC.

This chain connects TRBV4-3 to TRBJ1-2; possible D gene TRBD1, 5 bases. V gave up 1 base and J gave up 4 bases, with 13 bases separating them. Germline V gives CDR1 LGHNA, CDR2 YSLEER. The length of the CDR3 is 15 residues. The CDR3: CASSQVRARVYGYTF. In nucleotides, the CDR3 is TGCGCCAGCAGCCAAGTCCGGGCCAGGGTCTATGGCTACACCTTC.

The chain employs TRBV2 and TRBJ1-4; a weak D match, TRBD1 (6 bases). The CDR3 runs to 16 residues. Germline V CDR1 and CDR2: SNHLY, FYNNEI. V lost 6 bases and J 4 bases, leaving 18 bases between the germline ends. The DNA of the CDR3 is TGTGCCAGCAGCGTAGAGCGCCGGGACAATAATGAAAAACTGTTTTTT. As protein: CASSVERRDNNEKLFF. Using reference TRBV2 and TRBJ1-4 for the parts outside the CDR3, the full variable domain is EPEVTQTPSHQVTQMGQEVILRCVPISNHLYFYWYRQILGQKVEFLVSFYNNEISEKSEIFDDQFSVERPDGSNFTLKIRSTKLEDSAMYFCASSVERRDNNEKLFFGSGTQLSVL.

The V and J genes are TRBV6-5 and TRBJ1-5, with a tentative D call TRBD1 (6 bases). The CDR3 consists of 14 residues. V was pared by 7 bases and J by 5 bases, with 15 bases between. Germline V gene lookup returns CDR1 MNHEY and CDR2 SVGAGI. The CDR3 coding sequence is TGTGCCAGCACCGGGGGCCGGGTAGATCAGCCCCAGCATTTT. Residues: CASTGGRVDQPQHF.

The J gene is TRBJ2-5, the V gene TRBV7-9; the match to TRBD2 covers 10 bases. The closer fit of TRBJ2-7 to the DNA end suggests the J call may be wrong. The length of the CDR3 is 16 residues. Germline CDR1 and CDR2: SEHNR and FQNEAQ (reference sequence). The CDR3 loop is CASSSVRLAGVDEQYF. DNA for the CDR3: TGTGCCAGCAGCTCGGTTCGCCTAGCGGGAGTTGACGAGCAGTACTTC.

V is TRBV7-9 and J is TRBJ1-1, with 9 bases fitting TRBD1. V dropped 1 base and J dropped 1; count of bases not matched to a gene: 1. CDR3 length: 15 residues. The germline CDR1 and CDR2 sequences are SEHNR and FQNEAQ (reference sequence). This CDR3 is CASSLGGQGNTEAFF. In DNA, the CDR3 is TGTGCCAGCAGCTTAGGGGGACAGGGGAACACTGAAGCTTTCTTT.

The chain carries TRBV7-6 and TRBJ2-1, with D unclear. CDR3 length: 12 residues. Between the trimmed V and J ends, which lost 1 base and 6 bases, there was a span of 4 bases. From germline, CDR1 is SGHVS and CDR2 FNYEAQ. For the CDR3, the DNA is TGTGCCAGCAGCTTAGACAGCAATGAGCAGTTCTTC. It specifies CASSLDSNEQFF.

The gene calls are TRBV11-3 and TRBJ2-5; D is unresolved. The CDR3 totals 15 residues. V was shortened by 5 bases and J by 1 base, with 14 bases between the two germline ends. Germline CDR1 is SGHNT and CDR2 is YENEEA. CDR3 nucleotide sequence: TGTGCCAGCAGCCCCTCGGAGTACACCCAAGAGACCCAGTACTTC. Protein sequence: CASSPSEYTQETQYF.

CDR3 nucleotide sequence: TGTGCCAGCAGCCGGGTGATGAACACTGAAGCTTTCTTT. This gives the protein CASSRVMNTEAFF. This chain joins TRBV7-6 and TRBJ1-1; D gene uncertain. Trimming took 5 bases from V and 0 from J, leaving 7 bases between them. The germline gives CDR1 SGHVS, CDR2 FNYEAQ. CDR3 length: 13 residues.

The V and J genes are TRBV5-1 and TRBJ2-3; D is possibly TRBD2 (5 bases). Germline V gene data show CDR1 as SGHRS and CDR2 as YFSETQ. V was trimmed by 0 bases and J by 3 bases, leaving 8 bases between them. The CDR3 has 14 amino acids. The CDR3 nucleotides read TGCGCCAGCAGCTTGGAAACTAGAACAGATACGCAGTATTTT. It specifies CASSLETRTDTQYF.

The V and J genes are TRBV20-1 and TRBJ1-2; no clear D. This CDR3 region has 11 residues. Germline V gives CDR1 DFQATT, CDR2 SNEGSKA (reference sequence). The V end was cut by 0 bases, the J end by 5 bases, with 4 bases between. CDR3 bases: TGCAGTGCTAGAGAGGGGTATGGCTACACCTTC. Residues: CSAREGYGYTF.

This chain uses TRBV9 with TRBJ1-2; 7 positions match TRBD1. Germline V gene sequence: CDR1 SGDLS, CDR2 YYNGEE. The V segment lost 4 bases and the J segment 4 bases; nucleotides outside the gene matches: 10. The CDR3 is 15 amino acids. CDR3: CASSFTGVSGYGYTF. The DNA of the CDR3 is TGTGCCAGCAGCTTTACAGGGGTTTCCGGCTATGGCTACACCTTC.

The V and J genes are TRBV7-8 and TRBJ2-1; 9 positions agree with TRBD1. The CDR3 has 14 residues. Germline CDR1 SGHVS, CDR2 FQNEAQ. V was clipped by 5 bases and J by 5 bases; unmatched bases: 4. The DNA for the CDR3 is TGTGCCAGCAGCAACAGACAGGGGGACAATGAGCAGTTCTTC. Translated, it gives CASSNRQGDNEQFF.

The V call is TRBV7-6, the J call TRBJ2-1, with 14 bases that match TRBD2. J gave up 4 bases and V 0 bases, and 5 bases lay outside the gene matches. CDR1 SGHVS and CDR2 FNYEAQ come from the germline V gene. This CDR3 spans 18 amino acids. CDR3 DNA: TGTGCCAGCAGCTTAGCCGGGACTAGCGGGAGTGGGTACAATGAGCAGTTCTTC. It translates to CASSLAGTSGSGYNEQFF.

By share, this clone counts as medium-sized. The V and J genes are TRBV19 and TRBJ1-2; D not certain. V was cut by 6 bases and J by 4 bases, with 12 bases left in between. Germline V lookup: CDR1 LNHDA, CDR2 SQIVND (reference sequence). This CDR3 has 13 amino acids. The CDR3 here is CASSPQQIYGYTF. DNA of the CDR3: TGTGCCAGTAGCCCTCAACAGATCTATGGCTACACCTTC.

This clone showed up just once. The CDR3 DNA sequence: TGTGCCAGCAGCGTAGACCGAACTTGGTCAGGGGCCGAAGGTCAGTTCTTC. It encodes CASSVDRTWSGAEGQFF. This chain connects TRBV9 to TRBJ2-1; a possible D gene is TRBD1 (6 bases). Germline assignment: CDR1 SGDLS and CDR2 YYNGEE. V was cut by 0 bases and J by 13 bases, with 26 bases left in between. This CDR3 spans 17 amino acids.

V is TRBV10-2 and J is TRBJ1-1; TRBD1 matches at 7 bases. CDR3 size: 13 residues. Germline V gives CDR1 WSHSY, CDR2 SAAADI. The trim removed 10 bases at V and 0 bases at J, leaving 5 bases unmatched. The CDR3 coding sequence is TGCGCCATCCTACAGGGGTTGAACACTGAAGCTTTCTTT. Protein sequence: CAILQGLNTEAFF.

The V and J genes are TRBV4-3 and TRBJ2-7, with TRBD2 matching over 9 bases. The CDR3 is 15 residues long. Unmatched junction bases numbered 3, after V lost 0 bases and J lost 3 bases. In germline, CDR1 is LGHNA, CDR2 YSLEER. Written as DNA, the CDR3 is TGCGCCAGCAGCCAAGATCGCGGGGGGGTCTACGAGCAGTACTTC. It encodes CASSQDRGGVYEQYF.

The chain combines TRBV19 with TRBJ1-1, with 7 bases lining up with TRBD1. The CDR3 has 14 residues. The V gene end was trimmed by 5 bases and the J gene end by 2 bases; junction bases not matched to a gene: 5. In germline, CDR1 is LNHDA, CDR2 SQIVND (reference sequence). Here the CDR3 DNA reads TGTGCCAGTAGTTACTCAGGGGGAAACACTGAAGCTTTCTTT. Protein product: CASSYSGGNTEAFF.

The chain employs TRBV6-5 and TRBJ1-1, with D possibly being TRBD1 (6 bases). Trimming shortened V by 2 bases and J by 6 bases, and 16 bases separated the two germline ends. Germline values: CDR1 MNHEY, CDR2 SVGAGI. The CDR3 spans 15 residues. CDR3 nucleotide sequence: TGTGCCAGCAGTTACGCCTATGGACAGAGCGCTGAAGCTTTCTTT. This encodes CASSYAYGQSAEAFF.

The V and J genes are TRBV19 and TRBJ2-3; D gene ambiguous. This CDR3 spans 15 amino acids. In germline, CDR1 is LNHDA, CDR2 SQIVND (reference sequence). Trimming pared 5 bases from V and 2 bases from J, leaving 14 bases between. CDR3 region: CASSGPGGSTDTQYF. CDR3 in DNA: TGTGCCAGTAGTGGCCCAGGTGGATCCACAGATACGCAGTATTTT.

The J gene is TRBJ2-7, the V gene TRBV29-1; the match to TRBD2 covers 9 bases. The CDR3 runs to 13 residues. CDR1 and CDR2 from the germline V gene are SQVTM and ANQGSEA. Trimming cost V 7 bases and J 2 bases; bases outside gene matches: 6. CDR3 nucleotides: TGCAGCGCTGTGGGCGGGGGGGCCTACGAGCAGTACTTC. It codes for CSAVGGGAYEQYF.